The 26 T cell receptor beta chains reported below all come from one sample, sequenced in a study of monozygotic twins with inflammatory bowel disease. Reanalyzing the 5' RACE reads, TCRdb keeps one entry per CDR3 protein, without DNA. This repertoire comprises approximately 100,000 distinct CDR3 sequences; its ten largest clones make up around 1.9%. Input material: blood. Source of these receptors: a human donor with ulcerative colitis or Crohn's disease, or a healthy co-twin of an affected twin (not recorded which).

V and J are TRBV5-6 and TRBJ1-2; there is no DNA to check the TCRdb D call of TRBD1. This CDR3 is 13 amino acids long. CDR1 and CDR2 (germline): SGHDT, YYEEEE. CDR3 region: CASSRGGQPSNTF.

The rearrangement uses TRBV28 and TRBJ1-2; TCRdb calls TRBD1, which cannot be checked without DNA. The germline V gene has CDR1 MDHEN and CDR2 SYDVKM. The CDR3 covers 16 residues. This chain's CDR3 is CASSLHTGGVVGGYTF.

The V and J genes are TRBV11-2 and TRBJ2-4; the TCRdb D gene call, TRBD2, has no DNA to confirm it. The CDR3 length is 16 residues. From germline, CDR1 is SGHAT and CDR2 FQNNGV. The CDR3 here is CASSSGLTLAKNIQYF.

V gene TRBV12-3 or TRBV12-4 combines with J gene TRBJ2-7; with no DNA, the TCRdb D assignment of TRBD1 cannot be verified. The length of the CDR3 is 14 residues. The CDR3 is CASSHLTGSYEQYF.

The chain couples TRBV5-1 to TRBJ2-7; the TRBD1 assignment by TCRdb is unverifiable without DNA. The CDR3 has 15 residues. CDR1 SGHRS and CDR2 YFSETQ come from the germline V gene. CDR3 amino acids: CASSLGNRVTYEQYF. Variable domain in full (rest from reference TRBV5-1 and TRBJ2-7): KAGVTQTPRYLIKTRGQQVTLSCSPISGHRSVSWYQQTPGQGLQFLFEYFSETQRNKGNFPGRFSGRQFSNSRSEMNVSTLELGDSALYLCASSLGNRVTYEQYFGPGTRLTVT.

This chain connects TRBV28 to TRBJ1-1; TCRdb calls TRBD1, which cannot be checked without DNA. The CDR3 is 14 residues long. Looked up from germline, CDR1 is MDHEN and CDR2 is SYDVKM. CDR3 amino acids: CASSLGGQLTEAFF.

The gene calls are TRBV15 and TRBJ2-2. Germline V lookup: CDR1 LNHNV, CDR2 YYDKDF (reference sequence). The CDR3 covers 12 residues. This CDR3 is CATSWDTGELFF.

The chain uses TRBV5-1 and TRBJ1-2. CDR1 and CDR2 (germline): SGHRS, YFSETQ. The CDR3 runs 13 residues. The CDR3 sequence: CASSLRLDYGYTF.

This rearrangement joins TRBV11-1 to TRBJ2-5; TCRdb's D call of TRBD2 is untestable without DNA. CDR1 is SGHAT and CDR2 is FQDESV in the germline V gene (reference sequence). The CDR3 is 18 amino acids. The CDR3 protein is CASSVPGLAGGSKETQYF.

The rearrangement joins TRBV20-1 to TRBJ2-4; as DNA is missing, the TRBD1 call by TCRdb cannot be tested. The CDR3 spans 13 residues. Germline-derived CDR1 and CDR2 are DFQATT and SNEGSKA (reference sequence). The CDR3 here is CSQLRQGKNIQYF.

The chain has TRBV25-1 and TRBJ2-6; no DNA is available, so the TRBD2 call from TCRdb remains unchecked. The CDR3 length is 18 residues. From germline, CDR1 is MGHDK and CDR2 SYGVNS. The CDR3 reads CASSGGVETSSGANVLTF.

This chain links TRBV5-1 with TRBJ2-1; the TRBD2 assignment by TCRdb is unverifiable without DNA. Looked up from germline, CDR1 is SGHRS and CDR2 is YFSETQ. This CDR3 has 17 residues. CDR3: CASSLSPGLAGSGEQFF.

V gene TRBV11-2 combines with J gene TRBJ2-7; TCRdb's D gene call, TRBD1, goes unchecked for lack of DNA. The CDR3 consists of 15 residues. Germline V lookup: CDR1 SGHAT, CDR2 FQNNGV. CDR3 protein: CASSLPQGHHYEQYF.

This chain joins TRBV10-3 and TRBJ2-1; no DNA is available, so the TRBD1 call from TCRdb remains unchecked. Germline assignment: CDR1 ENHRY and CDR2 SYGVKD. There are 12 residues in the CDR3. CDR3 sequence reads: CAISDLYYEQFF.

The chain carries TRBV20-1 and TRBJ2-7; the D gene TCRdb calls, TRBD1, cannot be checked with no DNA. The CDR3 extends over 14 amino acids. Germline CDR1 reads DFQATT; CDR2 reads SNEGSKA (reference sequence). CDR3 region: CSAMRDREIDEQYF.

The rearrangement links TRBV4-3 to TRBJ2-4; TCRdb's D gene call, TRBD2, goes unchecked for lack of DNA. Germline V gene data show CDR1 as LGHNA and CDR2 as YSLEER. The CDR3 sequence is 14 residues long. CDR3: CASSPTSGENIQYF.

This sequence joins TRBV27 and TRBJ2-6; lacking DNA, the TRBD1 call made by TCRdb goes unchecked. The CDR3 runs 18 residues. Looked up from germline, CDR1 is MNHEY and CDR2 is SMNVEV (reference sequence). Here the CDR3 reads CASSLGGRGYSGANVLTF. The full variable domain, its missing parts supplied by reference TRBV27 and TRBJ2-6, is EAQVTQNPRYLITVTGKKLTVTCSQNMNHEYMSWYRQDPGLGLRQIYYSMNVEVTDKGDVPEGYKVSRKEKRNFPLILESPSPNQTSLYFCASSLGGRGYSGANVLTFGAGSRLTVL.

This chain uses TRBV20-1 with TRBJ1-5; TCRdb's D call of TRBD1 is untestable without DNA. Germline V gives CDR1 DFQATT, CDR2 SNEGSKA (reference sequence). CDR3 length equals 13 residues. The CDR3 spells CSGDRGFNQPQHF.

This chain connects TRBV5-1 to TRBJ2-1; lacking DNA, the TRBD1 call made by TCRdb goes unchecked. The CDR3 runs to 16 residues. Looked up from germline, CDR1 is SGHRS and CDR2 is YFSETQ. This CDR3 is CASSLGRQGARNEQFF.

V gene TRBV7-2 combines with J gene TRBJ1-3. This CDR3 is 15 amino acids long. Germline CDR1 SGHTA, CDR2 FQGNSA. The CDR3 sequence is CASSPRGPSGNTIYF.

The rearrangement uses TRBV18 and TRBJ1-2; the TRBD1 assignment by TCRdb is unverifiable without DNA. Per the germline V gene, CDR1 is KGHSH and CDR2 is LQKENI. The CDR3 covers 16 residues. The CDR3 sequence is CASSQEPGTGDLNYTF.

The chain combines TRBV20-1 with TRBJ2-7; lacking DNA, the TRBD2 call made by TCRdb goes unchecked. This CDR3 comprises 14 residues. Germline CDR1 DFQATT, CDR2 SNEGSKA (reference sequence). CDR3 amino acids: CSAEPASGRYEQYF.

The J gene is TRBJ2-2, the V gene TRBV2; TCRdb returns TRBD1, unconfirmable since there is no DNA. Germline CDR1 reads SNHLY; CDR2 reads FYNNEI. The CDR3 runs 15 residues. CDR3 in amino acids: CASRLDRANTGELFF.

This chain uses TRBV30 with TRBJ1-5. Germline V gene sequence: CDR1 GTSNPN, CDR2 SVGIG (reference sequence). This CDR3 has 15 residues. This CDR3 is CAWSARTYGNQPQHF. The complete variable domain, with remaining parts taken from reference TRBV30 and TRBJ1-5, reads SQTIHQWPATLVQPVGSPLSLECTVEGTSNPNLYWYRQAAGRGLQLLFYSVGIGQISSEVPQNLSASRPQDRQFILSSKKLLLSDSGFYLCAWSARTYGNQPQHFGDGTRLSIL.

V and J are TRBV11-3 and TRBJ1-1; TCRdb reports TRBD1, a call that lacks DNA to check it against. CDR1 is SGHNT, CDR2 YENEEA, per germline. The CDR3 spans 15 residues. The CDR3 reads CASSLAGQMNTEAFF.

The CDR3 region is CSARDPHNEQFF. V and J are TRBV20-1 and TRBJ2-1. The CDR3 loop spans 12 amino acids. Germline CDR1 DFQATT, CDR2 SNEGSKA (reference sequence).